This is a list of T cell receptor beta chains from one sample in a study of vaccination effects on CD4 cells after COVID-19. Their antigen targets remain unknown. Data came from immunoSEQ multiplex PCR; TCRdb stores just in-frame clones and leaves some out. The table includes roughly 30,000 clones, about 71% detected once. The material was CD4+ T cells from PBMCs cultured without peptide, obtained before COVID-19 vaccination. Receptor source: a human donor who received a COVID-19 vaccine. CDR3s include the opening cysteine and the closing phenylalanine or tryptophan. D genes are given only for firm matches. Clone size is shown for a subset of rows, as once, few, many or a class of expanded clone.

v_gene,j_gene,abundance,d_gene,CDR3aa,CDR3nt
TRBV6-1,TRBJ1-1,few,-,CASSEGDFTGSTEAFF,TGTGCCAGCAGTGAAGGGGATTTTACAGGGAGCACTGAAGCTTTCTTT
TRBV5-1,TRBJ2-2,few,-,CASSLDTFNTGELFF,TGCGCCAGCAGCTTGGACACCTTTAACACCGGGGAGCTGTTTTTT
TRBV6-5,TRBJ1-2,few,-,CASRIDRNYGYTF,TGTGCCAGCAGGATCGACAGAAACTATGGCTACACCTTC
TRBV7-8,TRBJ1-4,-,TRBD1,CASSLGEGASEKLFF,TGTGCCAGCAGCTTAGGAGAGGGGGCGAGTGAAAAACTGTTTTTT
TRBV6-1,TRBJ2-3,-,TRBD2,CASSERVAGGGTDTQYF,TGTGCCAGCAGTGAGCGGGTCGCGGGGGGGGGCACAGATACGCAGTATTTT
TRBV6-5,TRBJ1-3,-,-,CASRGSKRAGNTIYF,TGTGCCAGCAGGGGCAGCAAAAGGGCTGGAAACACCATATATTTT
TRBV5-1,TRBJ1-1,-,-,CASSPDVAATNTEAFF,TGCGCCAGCAGCCCGGATGTGGCAGCGACGAACACTGAAGCTTTCTTT
TRBV11-2,TRBJ1-2,-,-,CASSITTGKSGYTF,TGTGCCAGCAGCATAACCACAGGGAAATCAGGCTACACCTTC
TRBV5-1,TRBJ1-5,-,TRBD1,CASSLRGEQPQHF,TGCGCCAGCAGCCTCAGGGGGGAGCAGCCCCAGCATTTT
TRBV6-4,TRBJ1-6,few,TRBD1,CASSDSTGGSPLHF,TGTGCCAGCAGTGACTCAACAGGGGGTTCACCCCTCCACTTT
TRBV11-1,TRBJ2-7,-,TRBD1,CASSPRTGGDEQYF,TGTGCCAGCAGCCCTAGGACAGGGGGCGACGAGCAGTACTTC
TRBV20-1,TRBJ2-2,-,TRBD2,CSASGTSGRAGELFF,TGCAGTGCTAGTGGGACTAGCGGGAGGGCCGGGGAGCTGTTTTTT
TRBV12-3/TRBV12-4,TRBJ1-1,-,-,CASSLEGRTEAFF,TGTGCCAGCAGCTTGGAGGGCAGGACTGAAGCTTTCTTT
TRBV2,TRBJ1-2,-,TRBD1,CASSGQGDYGYTF,TGTGCCAGCAGTGGACAGGGGGACTATGGCTACACCTTC
TRBV5-4,TRBJ2-2,few,TRBD2,CASSPRGGTGELFF,TGTGCCAGCAGCCCGCGGGGGGGCACCGGGGAGCTGTTTTTT
TRBV11-3,TRBJ2-5,-,TRBD2,CASSLQAGVFETQYF,TGTGCCAGCAGCTTACAGGCGGGGGTTTTTGAGACCCAGTACTTC
TRBV4-2,TRBJ2-2,-,TRBD2,CASSQALAGGGDTGELFF,TGTGCCAGCAGCCAAGCACTAGCGGGAGGGGGCGACACCGGGGAGCTGTTTTTT
TRBV20-1,TRBJ2-2,-,-,CSASGPANTGELFF,TGCAGTGCTAGTGGACCCGCGAACACCGGGGAGCTGTTTTTT
TRBV24-1,TRBJ2-1,few,-,CATSDRNLDEQFF,TGTGCCACCAGTGATAGGAATCTCGATGAGCAGTTCTTC
TRBV7-2,TRBJ2-5,once,TRBD2,CASSFDRASGGGETQYF,TGTGCCAGCAGCTTTGACCGCGCCAGCGGGGGAGGGGAGACCCAGTACTTC